A selection of T cell receptor beta chains follows, all from one sample in a study of cytomegalovirus exposure and HLA in healthy donors. Data came from immunoSEQ multiplex PCR; TCRdb stores just in-frame clones and leaves some out. The repertoire has fewer than 200,000 clones, 75% to 90% of them found once; the top ten carry around 0.99%. The sequencing sample was made of PBMCs. The source of these receptors is a boy younger than 10 in good health and CMV-seronegative. Each CDR3 is given with its conserved first and last residue. Clone size, where shown, is once, few, many, or a class for clones that have expanded.

TRBV14	NA	CASSQVTGYTTPLHF
TRBV4-1	NA	CASSQGPAKGARAEQYF
TRBV11-3	once	CASSLYAGSNTGELFF
TRBV9	NA	CASSVGTVMNTEAFF
TRBV30	NA	CAWTQRTGGNYGYTF
TRBV27	NA	CASSFRGGETQYF
TRBV21-1	NA	CASSRRTSGGQETQYF
TRBV2	NA	CASGPSGGSEQYF
TRBV15	NA	CATSKTRQGVTDTQYF
TRBV27	NA	CASSFLAGEGTDTQYF
TRBV29-1	NA	CSTRTDEKLFF
TRBV30	NA	CAWSVYTGELFF
TRBV5-6	NA	CASREAGGTNGELFF
TRBV14	NA	CASSPRPGLVNEQFF
TRBV28	few	CASKQGDQPQHF
TRBV6-4	NA	CASSATHRDTQYF